Listed here are 23 T cell receptor beta chains from one sample, sequenced in a study of blood T cell repertoires in COVID-19. The data were produced by immunoSEQ multiplex PCR, yet TCRdb's version contains in-frame clones alone and is incomplete. The sample carries a few hundred thousand clones, over 75% recorded once. Sequenced: PBMCs or T cells enriched from blood (not recorded which). The receptors shown here come from a man younger than 45 who had recovered from COVID-19.

V usage is TRBV13 and J usage is TRBJ2-1, with 10 positions matching TRBD2. V was pared by 5 bases and J by 4 bases, with 5 bases of the junction left unmatched. The V gene's germline CDR1 is PRHDT and CDR2 FYEKMQ (reference sequence). CDR3 length: 15 residues. CDR3 nucleotides: TGTGCCAGCAGCCCCCGGACTAGCGGTTACAATGAGCAGTTCTTC. Encoded protein: CASSPRTSGYNEQFF.

This clone was recorded a few times. The chain combines TRBV19 with TRBJ1-1; perhaps TRBD1 as D (6 bases). The CDR3 extends over 14 amino acids. Germline V gene sequence: CDR1 LNHDA, CDR2 SQIVND (reference sequence). With 10 bases removed from V and 3 bases from J, the gap between germline ends came to 18 bases. In nucleotides, the CDR3 is TGTGCCACCGGTCGTCGGGGGGCGGACACTGAAGCTTTCTTT. It codes for CATGRRGADTEAFF.

This chain uses TRBV5-4 with TRBJ1-4; D is possibly TRBD1 (5 bases). The CDR3 runs to 15 residues. The V end was cut by 0 bases, the J end by 3 bases, with 9 bases between. The germline CDR1 and CDR2 sequences are SGHNT and YYREEE (reference sequence). CDR3 region: CASSLGGAANEKLFF. CDR3 in DNA: TGTGCCAGCAGCTTGGGGGGCGCGGCTAATGAAAAACTGTTTTTT.

This sequence joins TRBV19 and TRBJ1-5; TRBD1 matches 8 bases. V lost 2 bases, J lost 0 bases, and 3 bases stayed unmatched. The CDR3 is 16 amino acids. CDR1 and CDR2 (germline): LNHDA, SQIVND (reference sequence). CDR3 bases: TGTGCCAGTAGTATAACAGGGGGGTATAGCAATCAGCCCCAGCATTTT. Encoded protein: CASSITGGYSNQPQHF. Drawing the rest from reference TRBV19 and TRBJ1-5, the complete variable domain is DGGITQSPKYLFRKEGQNVTLSCEQNLNHDAMYWYRQDPGQGLRLIYYSQIVNDFQKGDIAEGYSVSREKKESFPLTVTSAQKNPTAFYLCASSITGGYSNQPQHFGDGTRLSIL.

This clone was seen once. The genes are TRBV19 and TRBJ1-2; D is perhaps TRBD1 (6 bases). The germline V gene has CDR1 LNHDA and CDR2 SQIVND (reference sequence). This CDR3 region has 13 residues. With 6 bases removed from V and 4 bases from J, the gap between germline ends came to 12 bases. DNA of the CDR3: TGTGCCAGTAGAACAGGGAGCTCCTATGGCTACACCTTC. This encodes CASRTGSSYGYTF.

The chain employs TRBV9 and TRBJ1-6, with 7 bases fitting TRBD1. The germline V gene has CDR1 SGDLS and CDR2 YYNGEE. The length of the CDR3 is 14 residues. The V and J ends lost 4 bases and 9 bases, in that order; junction bases with no gene match: 7. The DNA of the CDR3 is TGTGCCAGCAGCCCCGGACAGGCGAGTTCACCCCTCCACTTT. Its protein product is CASSPGQASSPLHF.

The chain combines TRBV6-5 with TRBJ2-2, with a possible D match to TRBD1 (5 bases). V was pared by 10 bases and J by 6 bases, with 15 bases between. Germline CDR1 is MNHEY and CDR2 is SVGAGI. The CDR3 has 13 residues. DNA of the CDR3: TGTGCCACCGCCTCAGGGATATCCGGGGAGCTGTTTTTT. Its translation: CATASGISGELFF.

V gene TRBV3-1 (or the pseudogene TRBV3-2) combines with J gene TRBJ1-2; 8 bases agree with TRBD1. The V gene end was trimmed by 4 bases and the J gene end by 8 bases; junction bases not matched to a gene: 6. The CDR3 is 13 residues long. CDR1 and CDR2 (germline): LGHDT, YNNKEL (reference sequence). The chain's CDR3 is CASSPTGGRGYTF. Here the CDR3 DNA reads TGTGCCAGCAGCCCCACAGGGGGGCGAGGCTACACCTTC.

The chain uses TRBV10-2 and TRBJ1-3; 9 nucleotides align to TRBD1. CDR3 length: 16 amino acids. Germline values: CDR1 WSHSY, CDR2 SAAADI. Losses at the gene ends were 6 bases for V and 0 bases for J; bases not matched to a gene: 6. CDR3 sequence (DNA): TGCGCCAGCAGCCTCGACAGGGGGGCCTCTGGAAACACCATATATTTT. Its translation is CASSLDRGASGNTIYF.

The chain combines TRBV7-2 with TRBJ1-1, with a tentative D call TRBD1 (5 bases). Germline CDR1 is SGHTA and CDR2 is FQGNSA. The CDR3 is 14 residues long. V lost 0 bases and J 2 bases, leaving 7 bases between the germline ends. The CDR3 nucleotides are TGTGCCAGCAGCTTAGCTCAGGGAAACACTGAAGCTTTCTTT. Translating it yields CASSLAQGNTEAFF.

This sequence joins TRBV4-1 and TRBJ1-2; 11 nucleotides line up with TRBD1. V shed 4 bases and J 2 bases; nucleotides not matched to a gene: 3. CDR1 MGHRA and CDR2 YSYEKL come from the germline V gene. The CDR3 has 15 residues. CDR3: CASSRGQGANYGYTF. The CDR3 DNA sequence: TGCGCCAGCAGCCGAGGACAGGGGGCAAACTATGGCTACACCTTC.

Written as DNA, the CDR3 is TGTGCCAGCAAACAGACGGGGTACTCTGGAAACACCATATATTTT. Translating gives CASKQTGYSGNTIYF. The chain is built from TRBV6-5 and TRBJ1-3; D is ambiguous. Between the trimmed V and J ends, which lost 7 bases and 0 bases, there was a span of 13 bases. The CDR3 is made up of 15 amino acids. Germline-derived CDR1 and CDR2 are MNHEY and SVGAGI.

The chain carries TRBV7-2 and TRBJ1-3, with 10 nucleotides matching TRBD1. The V gene end was trimmed by 2 bases and the J gene end by 4 bases; junction bases not matched to a gene: 5. The CDR3 covers 16 residues. Germline V gene data show CDR1 as SGHTA and CDR2 as FQGNSA. The CDR3 sequence: CASSLRGQGPGNTIYF. DNA of the CDR3: TGTGCCAGCAGCTTACGGGGACAGGGGCCCGGAAACACCATATATTTT.

The chain carries TRBV2 and TRBJ2-2; D is ambiguous. From germline, CDR1 is SNHLY and CDR2 FYNNEI. This CDR3 has 14 residues. The V gene lost 4 bases and the J gene lost 7 bases, with 13 bases spanning the gap. The CDR3 here is CASSGPRRGGELFF. The CDR3 DNA reads TGTGCCAGCAGTGGGCCCCGCCGCGGCGGGGAGCTGTTTTTT. Together with reference TRBV2 and TRBJ2-2, the CDR3 gives the full variable domain: EPEVTQTPSHQVTQMGQEVILRCVPISNHLYFYWYRQILGQKVEFLVSFYNNEISEKSEIFDDQFSVERPDGSNFTLKIRSTKLEDSAMYFCASSGPRRGGELFFGEGSRLTVL.

The chain recombines TRBV7-3 with TRBJ2-2; TRBD2 is a possible D gene (7 bases). This CDR3 spans 16 amino acids. V was cut by 3 bases and J by 4 bases, with 15 bases left in between. Germline V gives CDR1 SGHTA, CDR2 FQGTGA. CDR3 residues: CASSFLGGRSTGELFF. The CDR3, as DNA: TGTGCCAGCAGCTTTTTGGGGGGGCGAAGCACCGGGGAGCTGTTTTTT.

V gene TRBV19 combines with J gene TRBJ1-6, with D possibly TRBD1 on 5 matching bases. V gave up 3 bases and J gave up 10 bases, with 16 bases separating them. From germline, CDR1 is LNHDA and CDR2 SQIVND (reference sequence). The CDR3 loop spans 15 amino acids. The CDR3 loop reads CASSIGGARQSPLHF. The DNA of the CDR3 is TGTGCCAGTAGTATCGGGGGAGCACGGCAATCACCCCTCCACTTT. Based on the CDR3 plus reference TRBV19 and TRBJ1-6, the full variable domain is DGGITQSPKYLFRKEGQNVTLSCEQNLNHDAMYWYRQDPGQGLRLIYYSQIVNDFQKGDIAEGYSVSREKKESFPLTVTSAQKNPTAFYLCASSIGGARQSPLHFGNGTRLTVT.

This clone was recorded a few times. The chain couples TRBV19 to TRBJ1-6; the D gene is possibly TRBD1 (6 bases). This CDR3 spans 14 amino acids. From germline, CDR1 is LNHDA and CDR2 SQIVND (reference sequence). Trimming shortened V by 3 bases and J by 4 bases, and 7 bases separated the two germline ends. CDR3 region: CASSMDSYNSPLHF. CDR3 DNA sequence: TGTGCCAGTAGTATGGACAGTTATAATTCACCCCTCCACTTT.

V is TRBV10-3 and J is TRBJ1-2, with a possible D match to TRBD1 (5 bases). V gave up 6 bases and J gave up 0 bases, with 17 bases separating them. CDR1 is ENHRY, CDR2 SYGVKD, per germline. The CDR3 runs 16 residues. The chain's CDR3 is CAIRTRGSTTNYGYTF. CDR3 DNA: TGTGCCATCAGGACGCGGGGCTCTACGACTAACTATGGCTACACCTTC.

The chain has TRBV11-2 and TRBJ1-2; no clear D gene. This CDR3 is built from 11 residues. V was trimmed by 5 bases and J by 7 bases, leaving 8 bases between them. Germline CDR1 is SGHAT and CDR2 is FQNNGV. The CDR3 loop reads CASSLNAGYTF. The CDR3, as DNA: TGTGCCAGCAGCCTAAATGCTGGCTACACCTTC.

The gene calls are TRBV30 and TRBJ2-7; D might be TRBD1 (5 bases). The CDR3 consists of 12 residues. Germline CDR1 GTSNPN, CDR2 SVGIG (reference sequence). V shed 2 bases and J shed 3 bases, with 8 bases lying between them. The CDR3 coding sequence is TGTGCCTGGAGTCTTGACAGCTACGAGCAGTACTTC. Amino acid sequence: CAWSLDSYEQYF.

V and J are TRBV3-1 (or the pseudogene TRBV3-2) and TRBJ1-3, with D possibly TRBD1 on 6 matching bases. The CDR3 runs to 15 residues. V shed 4 bases and J shed 2 bases, with 12 bases lying between them. Germline loops: CDR1 LGHDT, CDR2 YNNKEL (reference sequence). The CDR3, as DNA: TGTGCCAGCAGCCCACTAGGACAGACTGGAAACACCATATATTTT. Its protein product is CASSPLGQTGNTIYF.

This clone was seen once. V is TRBV19 and J is TRBJ1-1; TRBD1 might be the D (6 bases). Trimming shortened V by 9 bases and J by 3 bases, and 8 bases separated the two germline ends. The CDR3 consists of 11 residues. The germline CDR1 and CDR2 sequences are LNHDA and SQIVND (reference sequence). CDR3 protein: CASNRDTEAFF. CDR3 nucleotides: TGTGCCAGCAACAGGGACACTGAAGCTTTCTTT. Full variable domain (outside the CDR3, taken from reference TRBV19 and TRBJ1-1): DGGITQSPKYLFRKEGQNVTLSCEQNLNHDAMYWYRQDPGQGLRLIYYSQIVNDFQKGDIAEGYSVSREKKESFPLTVTSAQKNPTAFYLCASNRDTEAFFGQGTRLTVV.

The chain couples TRBV9 to TRBJ2-5; 8 nucleotides align to TRBD1. V was clipped by 3 bases and J by 2 bases; unmatched bases: 9. In germline, CDR1 is SGDLS, CDR2 YYNGEE. The CDR3 length is 16 residues. CDR3 sequence: CASSAGPRGLQETQYF. CDR3 nucleotides: TGTGCCAGCAGCGCCGGCCCCAGGGGGCTACAAGAGACCCAGTACTTC.